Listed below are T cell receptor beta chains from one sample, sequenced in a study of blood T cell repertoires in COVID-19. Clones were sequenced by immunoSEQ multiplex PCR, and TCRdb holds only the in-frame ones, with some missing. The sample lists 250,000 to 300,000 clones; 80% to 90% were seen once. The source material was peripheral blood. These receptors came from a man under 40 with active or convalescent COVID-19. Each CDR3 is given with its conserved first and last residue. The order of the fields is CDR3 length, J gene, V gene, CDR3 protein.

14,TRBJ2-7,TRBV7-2,CASSGGTAGREQYF
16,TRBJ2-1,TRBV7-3,CASSATGTVGGNEQFF
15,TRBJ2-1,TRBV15,CATSRPGGAYNEQFF
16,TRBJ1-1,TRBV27,CASSPDWSYMNTEAFF
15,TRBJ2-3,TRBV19,CASSIVGGSTDTQYF
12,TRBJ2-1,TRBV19,CASSTQGREQFF
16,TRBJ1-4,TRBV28,CASSRAGQGREEKLFF
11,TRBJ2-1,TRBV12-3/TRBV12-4,CASRSEDEQFF
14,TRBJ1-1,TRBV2,CATGQLLRGTEAFF
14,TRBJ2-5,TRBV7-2,CASSPRTKVFSQYF